Detailed here is one T cell receptor (beta chain). What it binds is unknown. This specimen comes from a study of cytomegalovirus exposure and HLA in healthy donors. Germline CDR1 reads SNHLY; CDR2 reads FYNNEI. The CDR3 sequence is 14 residues long. Germline trimming cut 10 bases from V and 4 bases from J; bases unmatched to any gene: 10. The PCR used 60 Vbeta and 13 Jbeta primers. Method: immunoSEQ multiplex PCR; TCRdb's copy keeps in-frame clones and lacks some. The repertoire includes 150,000 to 250,000 clones, roughly 79% of them detected once, and roughly 2% sits in the top ten. Whole-study findings and limits: A cluster of highly shared sequence variants was likely a sequencing artifact. Previous analysis showed most TCR beta V segments were productive about 87% or about 30% of the time. Near-uniform donor sequencing depth was presumed by presence/absence analyses.

The TCR sequence derives from a man aged 25 to 45 in good health and CMV-seronegative. Sequences were obtained from PBMCs. The rearrangement joins TRBV2 to TRBJ2-3; 8 bases line up with TRBD1. In DNA form, the CDR3 reads TGTGCCACCACACAGGGGGTAGGATCAGATACGCAGTATTTT. This gives the protein CATTQGVGSDTQYF.